The T cell receptor (beta chain) under discussion was sequenced for a study of technical replicates of blood from a handful of donors. TCRdb keeps only in-frame clones here, not all; method: immunoSEQ multiplex PCR. The sample lists 75,000 to 100,000 clones, approximately 94% seen once, with around 0.33% in the top ten. This clone was recorded once. The sample taken for sequencing was T cells isolated from PBMCs. The clonotype comes from a human donor in good health.

The CDR3 spells CASKRGTANTEAFF. CDR3 DNA: TGTGCCAGTAAACGAGGGACAGCGAACACTGAAGCTTTCTTT. The chain links TRBV19 to TRBJ1-1; TRBD1 agrees at 7 bases. V dropped 7 bases and J dropped 1; count of bases not matched to a gene: 6. The germline V gene has CDR1 LNHDA and CDR2 SQIVND (reference sequence). CDR3 length equals 14 residues.